This TCR beta chain derives from a study of T cells in localized non-small cell lung cancer. The CDR3 has 13 amino acids. Looked up from germline, CDR1 is SGHRS and CDR2 is YFSETQ. The V gene lost 4 bases and the J gene lost 3 bases, with 11 bases spanning the gap. Sequenced by immunoSEQ multiplex PCR; TCRdb stores in-frame clones only, minus some. The sample lists over 30,000 clones, around 86% seen once, with more than 5.5% in the top ten. The TCR comes from an older male donor with stage II lung adenocarcinoma. V usage is TRBV5-1 and J usage is TRBJ2-7, with D hard to call. Material: peripheral blood mononuclear cells, obtained before any cancer treatment. This chain's CDR3 is CASSLPEGYEQYF. CDR3 coding DNA: TGCGCCAGCAGCCTGCCGGAAGGCTACGAGCAGTACTTC.